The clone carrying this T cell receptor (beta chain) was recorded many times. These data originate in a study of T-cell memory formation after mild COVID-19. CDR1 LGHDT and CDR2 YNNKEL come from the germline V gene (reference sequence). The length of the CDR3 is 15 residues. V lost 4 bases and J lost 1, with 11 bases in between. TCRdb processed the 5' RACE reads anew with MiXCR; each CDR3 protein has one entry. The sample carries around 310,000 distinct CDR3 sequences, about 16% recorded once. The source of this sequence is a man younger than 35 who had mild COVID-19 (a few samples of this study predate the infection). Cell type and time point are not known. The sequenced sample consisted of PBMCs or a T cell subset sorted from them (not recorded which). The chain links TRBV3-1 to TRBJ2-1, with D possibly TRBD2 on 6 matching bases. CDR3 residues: CASSPTGGSYNEQFF. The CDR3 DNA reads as TGTGCCAGCAGCCCTACCGGGGGATCCTACAATGAGCAGTTCTTC.